One and the same sample provided the 24 T cell receptor beta chains below, sequenced in a study of cytomegalovirus exposure and HLA in healthy donors. Use of 60 Vbeta and 13 Jbeta primers characterized the PCR. Method: immunoSEQ multiplex PCR; TCRdb's copy keeps in-frame clones and lacks some. This sample's clone table lists some 110,000 clones. Sequencing was performed on PBMCs. All receptors derive from a middle-aged man in good health and CMV-seropositive.

The chain links TRBV27 to TRBJ2-7; D might be TRBD1 (5 bases). Germline-derived CDR1 and CDR2 are MNHEY and SMNVEV (reference sequence). The CDR3 spans 13 residues. V was clipped by 3 bases and J by 3 bases, with 9 bases between them. For the CDR3, the DNA is TGTGCCAGCAGTTTCCCTGACAGCTACGAGCAGTACTTC. Amino acid sequence: CASSFPDSYEQYF.

J is TRBJ1-3 and V is TRBV19; TRBD1 agrees at 7 bases. CDR3 length equals 16 residues. CDR1 is LNHDA, CDR2 SQIVND, per germline (reference sequence). The trim removed 3 bases at V and 9 bases at J, leaving 14 bases unmatched. The DNA for the CDR3 is TGTGCCAGTAGTATTTTGGGGACAGCCGGTGGGTCCACCATATATTTT. Its translation: CASSILGTAGGSTIYF.

CDR3 nucleotide sequence: TGTGCCAGCAGCTTTTCCATCCGGGAGGGATTCCAAGAGACCCAGTACTTC. This codes for CASSFSIREGFQETQYF. The V gene is TRBV7-9, the J gene TRBJ2-5; 8 bases are shared with TRBD2. The V gene's germline CDR1 is SEHNR and CDR2 FQNEAQ (reference sequence). The ends lost 3 bases at V and 1 base at J; junction bases unmatched: 10. The CDR3 is made up of 17 amino acids.

The gene calls are TRBV2 and TRBJ1-5, with a tentative D call TRBD1 (5 bases). The CDR3 runs 14 residues. The germline V gene has CDR1 SNHLY and CDR2 FYNNEI. Between the trimmed V and J ends, which lost 6 bases and 3 bases, there was a span of 12 bases. The CDR3 protein is CASSERQSNQPQHF. Written as DNA, the CDR3 is TGTGCCAGCAGCGAGAGACAGTCCAATCAGCCCCAGCATTTT.

The chain employs TRBV29-1 and TRBJ2-7, with TRBD2 matching 11 bases. Trimming cost V 4 bases and J 6 bases; bases outside gene matches: 5. CDR3 length: 13 residues. Germline V gives CDR1 SQVTM, CDR2 ANQGSEA. The CDR3 coding sequence is TGCAGCGTTGGACTAGCGGGGTCACTCGAGCAGTACTTC. It specifies CSVGLAGSLEQYF.

V is TRBV9 and J is TRBJ1-3; 7 bases are a match to TRBD1. V gave up 4 bases and J gave up 0 bases; unmatched junction bases: 7. CDR3 size: 16 residues. Germline assignment: CDR1 SGDLS and CDR2 YYNGEE. The CDR3 region has the DNA TGTGCCAGCAGCCCCTCACAGGGGTACTCTGGAAACACCATATATTTT. Its translation: CASSPSQGYSGNTIYF.

This sequence joins TRBV27 and TRBJ1-2; possibly TRBD1 for D (6 bases). CDR3 length: 12 amino acids. With 5 bases removed from V and 7 bases from J, the gap between germline ends came to 11 bases. Per germline, CDR1 MNHEY and CDR2 SMNVEV (reference sequence). As DNA, the CDR3 is TGTGCCAGCAGTCTTACAGGGTTTGGCTACACCTTC. Its translation: CASSLTGFGYTF.

The genes are TRBV5-1 and TRBJ2-1; D remains unclear. Germline-derived CDR1 and CDR2 are SGHRS and YFSETQ. V lost 5 bases and J lost 7, with 10 bases in between. The CDR3 is made up of 12 amino acids. Here the CDR3 DNA reads TGCGCCAGCAGTATCGAGGTAAATGAGCAGTTCTTC. As protein: CASSIEVNEQFF.

As to this clone: The junction differs from germline at one of its ends, possibly a read error. CDR3 nucleotides: TGTGCCAGCAGCACCCGAACAAATGAAGAACTGTTTTTT. This codes for CASSTRTNEELFF. This rearrangement joins TRBV11-1 to TRBJ1-4; the D is unclear. The length of the CDR3 is 13 residues. CDR1 and CDR2 from the germline V gene are SGHAT and FQDESV (reference sequence).

J is TRBJ1-1 and V is TRBV29-1, with no clear D. The germline V and J ends were trimmed by 4 bases and 0 bases, with 9 bases remaining between them. Germline loops: CDR1 SQVTM, CDR2 ANQGSEA. This CDR3 is built from 13 residues. The CDR3 coding sequence is TGCAGCGTTGCGAGTACTATGAACACTGAAGCTTTCTTT. This encodes CSVASTMNTEAFF.

The chain is built from TRBV4-1 and TRBJ2-1; D is uncertain. There are 16 residues in the CDR3. Per the germline V gene, CDR1 is MGHRA and CDR2 is YSYEKL. V was cut by 4 bases and J by 4 bases, with 17 bases left in between. CDR3 bases: TGCGCCAGCAGCCTCCTGGCCCAGCGAGGTTACAATGAGCAGTTCTTC. It yields the protein CASSLLAQRGYNEQFF.

J is TRBJ2-3 and V is TRBV7-9, with TRBD1 matching over 7 bases. V gave up 5 bases and J gave up 1 base; unmatched junction bases: 6. This CDR3 contains 15 residues. Germline loops: CDR1 SEHNR, CDR2 FQNEAQ (reference sequence). The CDR3 DNA follows: TGTGCCAGCAGCGACAGGGAGTTCGGCACAGATACGCAGTATTTT. Protein product: CASSDREFGTDTQYF.

This rearrangement joins TRBV2 to TRBJ1-1; the D is unclear. CDR1 is SNHLY, CDR2 FYNNEI, per germline. The CDR3 contains 14 residues. The V end lost 2 bases, the J end lost 1 base, and 8 bases lay between the germline ends. CDR3 sequence: CASSEIHSNTEAFF. The CDR3 coding sequence is TGTGCCAGCAGTGAAATCCACTCGAACACTGAAGCTTTCTTT.

The chain has TRBV7-2 and TRBJ2-1; D unresolved. CDR3 length: 15 amino acids. The germline gives CDR1 SGHTA, CDR2 FQGNSA. The V gene lost 1 base and the J gene lost 7 bases, with 14 bases spanning the gap. CDR3 nucleotide sequence: TGTGCCAGCAGCTTAGTACTGGGTTTCGGGAATGAGCAGTTCTTC. This translates into CASSLVLGFGNEQFF.

The chain links TRBV7-2 to TRBJ1-1; the match to TRBD1 covers 9 bases. J was trimmed by 11 bases and V by 5 bases; bases with no gene match: 6. Germline V gives CDR1 SGHTA, CDR2 FQGNSA. The CDR3 covers 12 residues. DNA of the CDR3: TGTGCCAGCAGCCGGGGGGACAGGGTCGCTTTCTTT. Translation gives CASSRGDRVAFF.

The J gene is TRBJ2-7, the V gene TRBV4-2, with 8 bases that match TRBD1. The CDR3 loop spans 15 amino acids. CDR1 is LGHNA, CDR2 YNFKEQ, per germline. V shed 4 bases and J 5 bases; nucleotides not matched to a gene: 10. This chain's CDR3 is CASSPSLQGVHEQYF. The CDR3 nucleotides are TGTGCCAGCAGCCCCTCCCTACAGGGGGTCCACGAGCAGTACTTC.

V usage is TRBV28 and J usage is TRBJ2-1; the D gene is possibly TRBD2 (6 bases). CDR1 is MDHEN and CDR2 is SYDVKM in the germline V gene. CDR3 length: 14 residues. V dropped 8 bases and J dropped 2 bases, with 13 bases sitting between them. CDR3 sequence (DNA): TGTGCCAGCCTAGCGCAAGGGGCCTACAATGAGCAGTTCTTC. It yields the protein CASLAQGAYNEQFF.

This sequence joins TRBV19 and TRBJ1-1, with TRBD1 matching 7 bases. Germline trimming cut 5 bases from V and 3 bases from J; bases unmatched to any gene: 3. CDR3 size: 13 residues. Germline CDR1 is LNHDA and CDR2 is SQIVND (reference sequence). CDR3 coding DNA: TGTGCCAGTAGTCCCACAGGGGACACTGAAGCTTTCTTT. Its translation is CASSPTGDTEAFF.

This rearrangement joins TRBV7-9 to TRBJ2-1; 12 nucleotides agree with TRBD2. Unmatched junction bases numbered 6, after V lost 4 bases and J lost 5 bases. CDR3 size: 16 residues. CDR1 is SEHNR, CDR2 FQNEAQ, per germline (reference sequence). CDR3 bases: TGTGCCAGCAGCTCCTCTAGCGGGAGGGCTCACAATGAGCAGTTCTTC. It is translated as CASSSSSGRAHNEQFF.

This sequence joins TRBV10-3 and TRBJ2-7, with 10 bases lining up with TRBD2. J lost 5 bases, V lost 0 bases, and 7 bases had no gene match. CDR3 length equals 16 residues. CDR1 and CDR2 from the germline V gene are ENHRY and SYGVKD. CDR3 residues: CAISESSGRARNEQYF. CDR3 DNA sequence: TGTGCCATCAGTGAGTCAAGCGGGAGGGCGAGGAACGAGCAGTACTTC.

The rearrangement joins TRBV28 to TRBJ2-7, with 7 bases that match TRBD2. The CDR3 has 12 amino acids. The V gene end was trimmed by 8 bases and the J gene end by 2 bases; junction bases not matched to a gene: 3. In germline, CDR1 is MDHEN, CDR2 SYDVKM. In DNA, the CDR3 is TGTGCCAGCTCCGGGACTACCTACGAGCAGTACTTC. As protein: CASSGTTYEQYF.

The gene calls are TRBV6-1 and TRBJ1-1; perhaps TRBD1 as D (5 bases). Germline V gives CDR1 MNHNS, CDR2 SASEGT. This CDR3 spans 13 amino acids. The ends were cut back, 7 bases at V and 5 bases at J, with 14 bases in the middle. The CDR3 here is CASNTGVLTEAFF. CDR3 DNA sequence: TGTGCCAGCAACACGGGGGTATTGACTGAAGCTTTCTTT.

The J gene is TRBJ2-7, the V gene TRBV10-2, with 8 bases identical to TRBD2. CDR1 WSHSY and CDR2 SAAADI come from the germline V gene. Germline trimming cut 3 bases from V and 1 base from J; bases unmatched to any gene: 8. This CDR3 contains 16 residues. The CDR3 nucleotides read TGCGCCAGCAGTGACCCGGGGGGGAGTTCTTCCTACGAGCAGTACTTC. It codes for CASSDPGGSSSYEQYF.

The V call is TRBV29-1, the J call TRBJ2-7; no reliable D call. V was pared by 4 bases and J by 0 bases, with 13 bases between. The CDR3 loop spans 14 amino acids. Germline CDR1 SQVTM, CDR2 ANQGSEA. For the CDR3, the DNA is TGCAGCGTTGTGTACCCCAGAAGCTCCTACGAGCAGTACTTC. It codes for CSVVYPRSSYEQYF.